Below, 8 T cell receptor beta chains from the same sample are listed, as sequenced in a study of T cell responses to AZD1222 COVID-19 vaccine. Sequencing used immunoSEQ multiplex PCR; TCRdb keeps in-frame clones, though not all of them. In the table there are under 150,000 clones, roughly 91% of which are singletons. The material was peripheral blood, obtained on day 0 of AZD1222 vaccination. All receptors derive from an adult in good health.

V and J are TRBV2 and TRBJ1-1; D uncertain. Trimming stripped 4 bases from V and 4 bases from J, with 13 bases between. Germline V CDR1 and CDR2: SNHLY, FYNNEI. This CDR3 has 14 residues. The CDR3 reads CASSGEVFGTEAFF. In DNA, the CDR3 is TGTGCCAGCAGTGGCGAGGTTTTCGGCACTGAAGCTTTCTTT.

The V and J genes are TRBV7-2 and TRBJ1-1; weak D call: TRBD1 (5 bases). This CDR3 comprises 15 residues. V was shortened by 5 bases and J by 0 bases, with 13 bases between the two germline ends. The germline V gene has CDR1 SGHTA and CDR2 FQGNSA. DNA of the CDR3: TGTGCCAGCAGCCCCGGGGGGGGAATGAACACTGAAGCTTTCTTT. It codes for CASSPGGGMNTEAFF.

This clone was observed once. This chain joins TRBV24-1 and TRBJ2-1; 9 positions match TRBD1. Per germline, CDR1 KGHDR and CDR2 SFDVKD. J lost 6 bases, V lost 3 bases, and 8 bases had no gene match. This CDR3 comprises 16 residues. The CDR3 loop is CATSDQTGTGSNEQFF. The CDR3 DNA reads as TGTGCCACCAGTGATCAAACCGGGACAGGGTCCAATGAGCAGTTCTTC.

V and J are TRBV7-9 and TRBJ1-1, with D hard to call. Trimming took 2 bases from V and 1 from J, leaving 8 bases between them. The CDR3 is 14 amino acids. CDR1 SEHNR and CDR2 FQNEAQ come from the germline V gene (reference sequence). The DNA for the CDR3 is TGTGCCAGCAGCTTAAACGGCAGGAACACTGAAGCTTTCTTT. It specifies CASSLNGRNTEAFF. The whole variable domain, remainder taken from reference TRBV7-9 and TRBJ1-1, is DTGVSQNPRHKITKRGQNVTFRCDPISEHNRLYWYRQTLGQGPEFLTYFQNEAQLEKSRLLSDRFSAERPKGSFSTLEIQRTEQGDSAMYLCASSLNGRNTEAFFGQGTRLTVV.

The rearrangement uses TRBV29-1 and TRBJ1-2; D is uncertain. V was trimmed by 3 bases and J by 8 bases, leaving 10 bases between them. The CDR3 covers 11 residues. Germline V CDR1 and CDR2: SQVTM, ANQGSEA. DNA of the CDR3: TGCAGCGTTGAGTCACCCGCGGGCTACACCTTC. Encoded protein: CSVESPAGYTF. Variable domain in full (rest from reference TRBV29-1 and TRBJ1-2): SAVISQKPSRDICQRGTSLTIQCQVDSQVTMMFWYRQQPGQSLTLIATANQGSEATYESGFVIDKFPISRPNLTFSTLTVSNMSPEDSSIYLCSVESPAGYTFGSGTRLTVV.

V gene TRBV5-1 combines with J gene TRBJ2-7, with D maybe TRBD2 (6 bases). Germline V gene lookup returns CDR1 SGHRS and CDR2 YFSETQ. V lost 0 bases, J lost 3 bases, and 7 bases lay in between. The CDR3 has 13 amino acids. The CDR3 region is CASSLASDYEQYF. The CDR3 nucleotides read TGCGCCAGCAGCTTGGCTAGCGACTACGAGCAGTACTTC.

V and J are TRBV6-2 or TRBV6-3 and TRBJ2-7, with unresolved D. V lost 5 bases to trimming and J lost 1 base, with 6 bases between them. The germline CDR1 and CDR2 sequences are MNHEY and SVGEGT. The CDR3 sequence is 12 residues long. The CDR3: CASSDSSYEQYF. Here the CDR3 DNA reads TGTGCCAGCAGTGATTCTTCCTACGAGCAGTACTTC.

This chain links TRBV3-1 (or the pseudogene TRBV3-2) with TRBJ2-3, with 9 bases aligning to TRBD2. There are 15 residues in the CDR3. With V trimmed by 2 bases and J by 3 bases, 3 bases remained unmatched. CDR1 is LGHDT and CDR2 is YNNKEL in the germline V gene (reference sequence). The CDR3 protein is CASSQLAGGTDTQYF. The CDR3 DNA reads as TGTGCCAGCAGCCAACTGGCGGGAGGGACAGATACGCAGTATTTT.